This T cell receptor beta chain was obtained from a study of blood T cell repertoires in COVID-19. Study-wide background: Sources were T cells, B-cell-depleted T cells, or PBMCs; the material itself was cDNA or gDNA.

Profiled with immunoSEQ multiplex PCR; TCRdb holds only in-frame clones, not every one. The sample gives some 350,000 clones, 80% to 90% of which show up once; over 0.95% is in the top ten. Recovery meant two consecutive negative NP/OP PCR tests, professional clearance, or resolved symptoms. The CDR3 has 14 residues. J gave up 10 bases and V 5 bases, and 12 bases lay outside the gene matches. Germline V gives CDR1 MNHEY, CDR2 SMNVEV (reference sequence). The chain combines TRBV27 with TRBJ1-1, with 8 bases aligning to TRBD1. The sample comprised PBMCs or T cells enriched from blood (not recorded which). This receptor was identified in a man between 18 and 29 years old who had recovered from COVID-19. CDR3 in amino acids: CASSTRQGKGVAFF. Here the CDR3 DNA reads TGTGCCAGCAGTACCCGACAGGGGAAGGGAGTAGCTTTCTTT.